Listed below are T cell receptor beta chains from one sample, sequenced in a study of shared clonotypes between healthy human individuals. TCRdb's copy holds only in-frame clones and misses some; the assay was immunoSEQ multiplex PCR. The repertoire has around 2,000,000 clones, roughly 91% of them found once; the top ten carry roughly 1.7%. Sequencing input: naive CD8+ T cells from PBMCs. Source of these receptors: a young man in good health. Some clones in this sample may be carry-over from other donors' samples. The CDR3 runs from the conserved cysteine through the conserved F or W. The D gene is left open where the match is weak. The size entry is marked missing in some rows and otherwise reads once, few, many or a size class.

j_call: TRBJ2-1; clone_size: NA; d_call: TRBD1; v_call: TRBV2; cdr3_aa: CASRAGTGGNNEQFF; cdr3_nt: TGTGCCAGCAGGGCCGGGACAGGGGGGAACAATGAGCAGTTCTTC
j_call: TRBJ2-1; clone_size: NA; d_call: NA; v_call: TRBV5-6; cdr3_aa: CASSYYPPGPEIYNEQFF; cdr3_nt: TGTGCCAGCAGTTACTATCCCCCGGGTCCCGAAATTTACAATGAGCAGTTCTTC
j_call: TRBJ2-5; clone_size: once; d_call: TRBD2; v_call: TRBV13; cdr3_aa: CASSTQPGGRKTQYF; cdr3_nt: TGTGCCAGCAGCACCCAGCCGGGAGGGAGGAAGACCCAGTACTTC
j_call: TRBJ2-7; clone_size: once; d_call: NA; v_call: TRBV5-6; cdr3_aa: CASSSGAGFRNEQYF; cdr3_nt: TGTGCCAGCAGCTCGGGCGCGGGGTTCAGGAACGAGCAGTACTTC
j_call: TRBJ1-2; clone_size: once; d_call: NA; v_call: TRBV19; cdr3_aa: CASSLSRDRGSRDYGYTF; cdr3_nt: TGTGCCAGTAGTCTGAGCCGGGACCGAGGCTCCCGGGACTATGGCTACACCTTC
j_call: TRBJ2-6; clone_size: NA; d_call: TRBD1; v_call: TRBV2; cdr3_aa: CASSESQGADSGANVLTF; cdr3_nt: TGTGCCAGCAGTGAAAGTCAGGGGGCGGACTCTGGGGCCAACGTCCTGACTTTC
j_call: TRBJ1-2; clone_size: once; d_call: TRBD1; v_call: TRBV27; cdr3_aa: CASKGGGVDYGYTF; cdr3_nt: TGTGCCAGCAAAGGGGGCGGGGTTGACTATGGCTACACCTTC
j_call: TRBJ2-7; clone_size: NA; d_call: NA; v_call: TRBV28; cdr3_aa: CASRETGNSYEQYF; cdr3_nt: TGTGCCAGCAGGGAGACAGGCAACTCCTACGAGCAGTACTTC
j_call: TRBJ2-2; clone_size: NA; d_call: NA; v_call: TRBV4-1; cdr3_aa: CASSQTQGAGSNTGELFF; cdr3_nt: TGCGCCAGCAGCCAAACCCAGGGCGCGGGGTCGAACACCGGGGAGCTGTTTTTT
j_call: TRBJ1-5; clone_size: NA; d_call: NA; v_call: TRBV13; cdr3_aa: CASSLGGVDNQPQHF; cdr3_nt: TGTGCCAGCAGCTTAGGAGGGGTAGACAATCAGCCCCAGCATTTT
j_call: TRBJ2-3; clone_size: NA; d_call: NA; v_call: TRBV7-9; cdr3_aa: CASSPLEDSQYF; cdr3_nt: TGTGCCAGCAGCCCTCTGGAGGATTCGCAGTATTTT
j_call: TRBJ1-1; clone_size: NA; d_call: NA; v_call: TRBV29-1; cdr3_aa: CSARAGLDPEAFF; cdr3_nt: TGCAGCGCCCGGGCCGGGCTAGACCCTGAAGCTTTCTTT
j_call: TRBJ2-3; clone_size: NA; d_call: TRBD1; v_call: TRBV6-6; cdr3_aa: CASSRDRGSTDTQYF; cdr3_nt: TGTGCCAGCAGCCGCGACAGGGGAAGCACAGATACGCAGTATTTT
j_call: TRBJ2-5; clone_size: NA; d_call: NA; v_call: TRBV15; cdr3_aa: CATSTSGYRDIGETQYF; cdr3_nt: TGTGCCACCAGCACATCGGGGTACAGGGATATCGGGGAGACCCAGTACTTC
j_call: TRBJ2-7; clone_size: NA; d_call: TRBD1; v_call: TRBV28; cdr3_aa: CASRAQGAYEQYF; cdr3_nt: TGTGCCAGCAGGGCACAGGGGGCTTACGAGCAGTACTTC
j_call: TRBJ1-4; clone_size: NA; d_call: TRBD1; v_call: TRBV4-1; cdr3_aa: CASSQDEARGWEKLFF; cdr3_nt: TGCGCCAGCAGCCAAGACGAGGCCAGGGGGTGGGAAAAACTGTTTTTT
j_call: TRBJ1-2; clone_size: NA; d_call: NA; v_call: TRBV6-1; cdr3_aa: CASSEDPGVGYTF; cdr3_nt: TGTGCCAGCAGCGAAGACCCGGGAGTTGGCTACACCTTC
j_call: TRBJ2-7; clone_size: NA; d_call: NA; v_call: TRBV19; cdr3_aa: CASSTYGPNLYEQYF; cdr3_nt: TGTGCCAGTAGTACTTACGGACCCAACCTGTACGAGCAGTACTTC
j_call: TRBJ1-1; clone_size: NA; d_call: NA; v_call: TRBV9; cdr3_aa: CASSSPPGGLVNTEAFF; cdr3_nt: TGTGCCAGCAGCTCACCTCCCGGGGGGCTGGTGAACACTGAAGCTTTCTTT
j_call: TRBJ2-7; clone_size: NA; d_call: NA; v_call: TRBV4-1; cdr3_aa: CASSHGGGQENEQYF; cdr3_nt: TGCGCCAGCAGCCATGGGGGGGGGCAGGAGAACGAGCAGTACTTC
j_call: TRBJ2-7; clone_size: NA; d_call: TRBD1; v_call: TRBV28; cdr3_aa: CASRTTGSTSYEQYF; cdr3_nt: TGTGCCAGCAGGACGACAGGGTCAACCAGCTACGAGCAGTACTTC
j_call: TRBJ2-3; clone_size: NA; d_call: TRBD2; v_call: TRBV2; cdr3_aa: CASSDPASGGTDTQYF; cdr3_nt: TGTGCCAGCAGTGACCCGGCTAGCGGGGGCACAGATACGCAGTATTTT
j_call: TRBJ2-3; clone_size: NA; d_call: TRBD2; v_call: TRBV5-1; cdr3_aa: CASSLYRDRGLAGAGTDTQYF; cdr3_nt: TGCGCCAGCAGCTTATACCGGGACAGGGGACTAGCGGGAGCAGGCACAGATACGCAGTATTTT
j_call: TRBJ1-1; clone_size: NA; d_call: NA; v_call: TRBV9; cdr3_aa: CASSYDGLRSLPNTEAFF; cdr3_nt: TGTGCCAGCAGCTACGACGGCCTCAGGAGTCTACCGAACACTGAAGCTTTCTTT
j_call: TRBJ2-7; clone_size: NA; d_call: NA; v_call: TRBV5-5; cdr3_aa: CASTQYYEQYF; cdr3_nt: TGTGCCAGCACCCAATACTACGAGCAGTACTTC
j_call: TRBJ2-2; clone_size: NA; d_call: NA; v_call: TRBV7-9; cdr3_aa: CASSDGSQGPTGELFF; cdr3_nt: TGTGCCAGCAGCGACGGGAGTCAGGGGCCCACCGGGGAGCTGTTTTTT
j_call: TRBJ2-7; clone_size: NA; d_call: NA; v_call: TRBV7-8; cdr3_aa: CASSLGAGAANEQYF; cdr3_nt: TGTGCCAGCAGCTTGGGCGCAGGGGCCGCTAACGAGCAGTACTTC
j_call: TRBJ2-3; clone_size: few; d_call: NA; v_call: TRBV25-1; cdr3_aa: CASSWGDTQYF; cdr3_nt: TGTGCCAGCAGTTGGGGGGATACGCAGTATTTT
j_call: TRBJ2-2; clone_size: NA; d_call: NA; v_call: TRBV5-4; cdr3_aa: CASSLGAGSGTGELFF; cdr3_nt: TGTGCCAGCAGCTTGGGTGCGGGGTCGGGCACCGGGGAGCTGTTTTTT
j_call: TRBJ2-7; clone_size: NA; d_call: TRBD1; v_call: TRBV7-9; cdr3_aa: CASSYGTGPNGQRRYEQYF; cdr3_nt: TGTGCCAGCAGCTATGGGACAGGGCCTAACGGCCAGCGACGCTACGAGCAGTACTTC
j_call: TRBJ2-7; clone_size: NA; d_call: TRBD2; v_call: TRBV28; cdr3_aa: CASSFGTSGRNEQYF; cdr3_nt: TGTGCCAGCAGTTTCGGGACTAGCGGGAGGAACGAGCAGTACTTC
j_call: TRBJ1-1; clone_size: NA; d_call: NA; v_call: TRBV27; cdr3_aa: CASNSKGRRNEAFF; cdr3_nt: TGTGCCAGCAACTCCAAGGGGCGTCGAAACGAAGCTTTCTTT
j_call: TRBJ2-7; clone_size: NA; d_call: NA; v_call: TRBV7-5; cdr3_aa: CARSLSAAGVQPYEQYF; cdr3_nt: TGTGCCAGAAGCCTATCCGCCGCAGGGGTCCAACCCTACGAGCAGTACTTC
j_call: TRBJ2-3; clone_size: NA; d_call: NA; v_call: TRBV5-1; cdr3_aa: CASSLTSQARIDTQYF; cdr3_nt: TGCGCCAGCAGCCTTACGTCCCAGGCCAGGATAGATACGCAGTATTTT
j_call: TRBJ2-7; clone_size: NA; d_call: TRBD1; v_call: TRBV28; cdr3_aa: CASRGDRGRDEQYF; cdr3_nt: TGTGCCAGCAGAGGGGACAGGGGGCGAGACGAGCAGTACTTC
j_call: TRBJ2-7; clone_size: NA; d_call: NA; v_call: TRBV28; cdr3_aa: CASSPDRYEQYF; cdr3_nt: TGTGCCAGCAGCCCCGACAGGTACGAGCAGTACTTC
j_call: TRBJ2-5; clone_size: once; d_call: NA; v_call: TRBV10-3; cdr3_aa: CAITSDGETQYF; cdr3_nt: TGTGCCATCACCTCGGACGGGGAGACCCAGTACTTC